The clone carrying this T cell receptor (beta chain) was seen repeatedly, ten times or more. This entry is derived from a study of T cells in Graves' hyperthyroidism and ophthalmopathy. RNA transcripts served as the template for amplifying TCR beta CDR3 regions. The HTBI primer set was used in a first-round RT-PCR of the TCR CDR3. TCRdb recomputed calls from the multiplex PCR reads with MiXCR, one row per CDR3 protein. The repertoire consists of approximately 610,000 distinct CDR3 sequences, with 14% to 15% occurring once and the leading ten covering around 4%. Germline assignment: CDR1 SNHLY and CDR2 FYNNEI. This CDR3 region has 11 residues.

The chain links TRBV2 to TRBJ2-6, with D tentatively TRBD1 (5 bases). Input material: blood. The clonotype was recovered from a woman aged 40 to 50 with Graves' ophthalmopathy. CDR3 nucleotide sequence: TGTGTAGGGGCTGGGGCCAACGTCCTGACTTTC. This translates into CVGAGANVLTF.